This TCR beta chain derives from a study of cytomegalovirus exposure and HLA in healthy donors. The study's findings and limits: The tendency of first-cohort TCR clusters to co-occur in the approximately 110 validation repertoires was identified by a subsequent analysis. In vitro assays verified that three CMV-associated chains recognized CMV antigens specifically.

Only in-frame clones appear in the TCRdb table, and some are missing; sequencing was by immunoSEQ multiplex PCR. The sample consists of 300,000 to 400,000 clones, nearly 90% of them appearing once. Trimming took 6 bases from V and 2 from J, leaving 10 bases between them. CDR1 and CDR2 from the germline V gene are MDHEN and SYDVKM. This CDR3 spans 13 amino acids. As regards this clone: Its antigen is as yet unknown.

This TCR was sampled from a man younger than 40 in good health and CMV-seronegative. Specimen: PBMCs. This sequence joins TRBV28 and TRBJ1-1; perhaps TRBD1 as D (5 bases). CDR3 bases: TGTGCCAGCAGGGGGGGGAGTAACACTGAAGCTTTCTTT. This codes for CASRGGSNTEAFF.